A selection of T cell receptor beta chains follows, all from one sample in a study of blood T cell repertoires in COVID-19. TCRdb's table, derived via immunoSEQ multiplex PCR, lists solely in-frame clones and lacks some. The table includes about 290,000 clones, roughly nine tenths detected once. The sequenced sample consisted of peripheral blood. All receptors come from a woman aged 40 to 50 who had recovered from COVID-19. CDR3s include the opening cysteine and the closing phenylalanine or tryptophan. D genes are given only for firm matches. Only part of the rows carry a size: once, few, many, or a class if the clone is expanded.

v_gene	j_gene	d_gene	abundance	CDR3nt	CDR3aa
TRBV27	TRBJ1-2	TRBD1	NA	TGTGCCAGCAGTGTCTCTCAGACAGGGGGCAATCATGGCTACACCTTC	CASSVSQTGGNHGYTF
TRBV6-1	TRBJ1-4	NA	NA	TGTGCCAGCAGTGATGGGAGGGAGGATCTTCTGCTGTTTTTT	CASSDGREDLLLFF
TRBV6-5	TRBJ2-1	NA	NA	TGTGCCAGCAGTTACTCGGCGGGGAGCTCCTACAATGAGCAGTTCTTC	CASSYSAGSSYNEQFF
TRBV5-1	TRBJ2-1	TRBD2	NA	TGCGCCAGCAGCTTAGCCCCTACGACTAGCGGGAAAGGCTATGAGCAGTTCTTC	CASSLAPTTSGKGYEQFF
TRBV5-1	TRBJ2-1	TRBD2	NA	TGCGCCAGCAGCTTTCTCCTTGCGACTAGCGGACCCAATGAGCAGTTCTTC	CASSFLLATSGPNEQFF
TRBV30	TRBJ2-1	NA	NA	TGTGCCTGGAGTGCGACCCGGAGGGGCCAGTTCTTC	CAWSATRRGQFF
TRBV11-3	TRBJ1-1	NA	once	TGTGCCAGCAGCAACCAGGGGAAAGCTTTCTTT	CASSNQGKAFF
TRBV27	TRBJ2-2	TRBD1	NA	TGTGCCAGCAGCCCCAGTACAGGGGGCGGGGAGCTGTTTTTT	CASSPSTGGGELFF
TRBV11-2	TRBJ2-1	TRBD2	NA	TGTGCCAGCAGCTTAGGTCTCGGGGGGTCTGAGCAGTTCTTC	CASSLGLGGSEQFF
TRBV6-1	TRBJ2-4	NA	NA	TGTGCCAGCAGTGAAGCGGTAGCGGTAGCCAAAAACATTCAGTACTTC	CASSEAVAVAKNIQYF
TRBV5-8	TRBJ2-5	NA	once	TGTGCCAGCAGCTTGAGACGTGGCGGGATTGAGACCCAGTACTTC	CASSLRRGGIETQYF
TRBV7-8	TRBJ2-7	TRBD2	NA	TGTGCCAGCAGCCCGACCGGGACTAGCGGCTACGAGCAGTACTTC	CASSPTGTSGYEQYF
TRBV27	TRBJ2-7	TRBD2	NA	TGTGCCAGCAGTTTATCTAGCGGGAGCGTCTACGAGCAGTACTTC	CASSLSSGSVYEQYF
TRBV6-2/TRBV6-3	TRBJ1-2	NA	NA	TGTGCCAGCAGTCGGGGGACGGTCTATGGCTACACCTTC	CASSRGTVYGYTF
TRBV9	TRBJ2-7	TRBD1	NA	TGTGCCAGCAGCGTAGCAGCATACGGGACAGGTACCTACGAGCAGTACTTC	CASSVAAYGTGTYEQYF
TRBV5-4	TRBJ2-1	NA	NA	TGTGCCAGCAGCTTGCGAGGCAACAATGAGCAGTTCTTC	CASSLRGNNEQFF
TRBV18	TRBJ2-5	NA	NA	TGTGCCAGCTCACTGGGGACACCTCAAGAGACCCAGTACTTC	CASSLGTPQETQYF
TRBV9	TRBJ1-1	TRBD1	NA	TGTGCCAGCAGCGCGGGGACAGGGCTAACTGAAGCTTTCTTT	CASSAGTGLTEAFF
TRBV28	TRBJ2-6	NA	NA	TGTGCCAGCTCCCGAGGCGGGGCCCGCTCTGGGGCCAACGTCCTGACTTTC	CASSRGGARSGANVLTF
TRBV2	TRBJ2-5	NA	NA	TGTGCCAGCAGCAGGGGACTAATGAAGCAAGAGACCCAGTACTTC	CASSRGLMKQETQYF
TRBV6-5	TRBJ1-2	NA	once	TGTGCCAGCACGGTGTACAGCTATGGCTACACCTTC	CASTVYSYGYTF
TRBV12-3/TRBV12-4	TRBJ2-1	NA	NA	TGTGCCAGCAGTCAACCGGAGTACAATGAGCAGTTCTTC	CASSQPEYNEQFF
TRBV7-9	TRBJ1-5	NA	NA	TGTGCCAGCAGCCCTGGACATTTACCCAATCAGCCCCAGCATTTT	CASSPGHLPNQPQHF
TRBV18	TRBJ2-5	TRBD2	NA	TGTGCCAGCTCACAAACCGCGCATGCGGGACTAGCGGCGGAGACCCAGTACTTC	CASSQTAHAGLAAETQYF
TRBV27	TRBJ2-1	TRBD2	NA	TGTGCCAGCAGTCCTTTAGCGGGAGGGGACAATGAGCAGTTCTTC	CASSPLAGGDNEQFF
TRBV20-1	TRBJ1-1	NA	once	TGCAGTGCTAGAGAACCCGGTGAAGCTTTCTTT	CSAREPGEAFF
TRBV29-1	TRBJ1-4	TRBD1	few	TGCAGCGTTGGCACCGGGACAGGGGTCGAAAAACTGTTTTTT	CSVGTGTGVEKLFF
TRBV7-9	TRBJ2-7	TRBD2	once	TGTGCCAGCAGCTTAGTAACTAGCGGGAGCGAGCAGTACTTC	CASSLVTSGSEQYF
TRBV6-1	TRBJ2-2	NA	NA	TGTGCCAGCAGTGAATGGCAAAGGGAGCTGTTTTTT	CASSEWQRELFF
TRBV27	TRBJ2-3	TRBD2	NA	TGTGCCAGCAGTCAGCTAGCGGGAGGGTTCACAGATACGCAGTATTTT	CASSQLAGGFTDTQYF
TRBV6-2/TRBV6-3	TRBJ2-1	TRBD2	NA	TGTGCCAGCAGTCAGACTAGCGGCGAGCAGTTCTTC	CASSQTSGEQFF
TRBV30	TRBJ1-6	NA	NA	TGTGCCTGGAGCGGGGTCAGAGGAAATTCACCCCTCCACTTT	CAWSGVRGNSPLHF
TRBV5-1	TRBJ2-7	TRBD2	NA	TGCGCCAGCAGCTTGGAGGGTAGGGGACTAGCAAGCTACGAGCAGTACTTC	CASSLEGRGLASYEQYF
TRBV3-1/TRBV3-2	TRBJ2-3	TRBD2	once	TGTGCCAGCAGCCTCGGACTAGCGGGGACCACAGATACGCAGTATTTT	CASSLGLAGTTDTQYF
TRBV13	TRBJ2-1	NA	NA	TGTGCCAGCACCCCAACCACCGACAGCAGCATTATCGATGAGCAGTTCTTC	CASTPTTDSSIIDEQFF